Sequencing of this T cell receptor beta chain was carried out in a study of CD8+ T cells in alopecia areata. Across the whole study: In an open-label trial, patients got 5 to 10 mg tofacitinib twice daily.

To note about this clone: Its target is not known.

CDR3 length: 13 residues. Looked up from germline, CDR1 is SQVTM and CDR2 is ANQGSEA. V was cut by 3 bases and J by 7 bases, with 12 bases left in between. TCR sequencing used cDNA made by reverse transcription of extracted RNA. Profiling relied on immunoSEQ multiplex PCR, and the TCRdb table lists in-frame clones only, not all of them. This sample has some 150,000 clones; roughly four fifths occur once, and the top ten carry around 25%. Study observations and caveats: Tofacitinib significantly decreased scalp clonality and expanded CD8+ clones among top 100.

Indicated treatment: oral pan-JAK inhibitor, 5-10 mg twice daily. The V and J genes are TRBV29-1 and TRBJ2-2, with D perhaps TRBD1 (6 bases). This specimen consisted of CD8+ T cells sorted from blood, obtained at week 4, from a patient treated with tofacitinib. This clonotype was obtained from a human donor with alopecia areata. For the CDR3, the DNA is TGCAGCGTTGAGATGGGGGCGATCGGGGAGCTGTTTTTT. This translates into CSVEMGAIGELFF.